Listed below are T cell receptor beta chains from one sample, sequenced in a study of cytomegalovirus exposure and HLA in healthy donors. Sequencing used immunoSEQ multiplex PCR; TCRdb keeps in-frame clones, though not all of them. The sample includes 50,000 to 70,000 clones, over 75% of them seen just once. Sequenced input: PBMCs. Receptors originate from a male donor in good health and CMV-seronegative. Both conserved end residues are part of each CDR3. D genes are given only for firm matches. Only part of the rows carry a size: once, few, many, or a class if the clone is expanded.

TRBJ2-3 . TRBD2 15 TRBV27 TGTGCCAGCAGTTTAGAGACTAGCGGGATAGATACGCAGTATTTT CASSLETSGIDTQYF
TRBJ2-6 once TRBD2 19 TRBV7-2 TGTGCCAGCAGCTCCCCGTGGGGGCGGGGGGAGACCGGGGCCAACGTCCTGACTTTC CASSSPWGRGETGANVLTF
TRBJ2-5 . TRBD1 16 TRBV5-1 TGCGCCAGCAGCTTGGGCCAGGGGGCGCACCGAGAGACCCAGTACTTC CASSLGQGAHRETQYF
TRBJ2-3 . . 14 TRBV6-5 TGTGCCAGCAGTCGACAGTACGGAGCAGATACGCAGTATTTT CASSRQYGADTQYF
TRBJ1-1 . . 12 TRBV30 TGTGCCTGGAGTGTCTCGGCCGCGGCCGCTTTCTTT CAWSVSAAAAFF
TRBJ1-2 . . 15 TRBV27 TGTGCCAGCAGTTTAGGTCCGACTCTTACCTATGGCTACACCTTC CASSLGPTLTYGYTF
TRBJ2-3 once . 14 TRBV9 TGTGCCAGCAGCGCCACCGGTCCGACAGATACGCAGTATTTT CASSATGPTDTQYF
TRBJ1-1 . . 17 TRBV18 TGTGCCAGCTCACCCTTCACCCCCAGTCACGGGTTAACTGAAGCTTTCTTT CASSPFTPSHGLTEAFF
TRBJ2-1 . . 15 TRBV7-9 TGTGCCAGCAGCCTCCTTCAGGCGTCCTACAATGAGCAGTTCTTC CASSLLQASYNEQFF
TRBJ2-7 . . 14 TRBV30 TGTGCCTGGAGTGTACTTAGCAGATCCTACGAGCAGTACTTC CAWSVLSRSYEQYF
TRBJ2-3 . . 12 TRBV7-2 TGTGCCAGCAGCTCCTACACAGATACGCAGTATTTT CASSSYTDTQYF
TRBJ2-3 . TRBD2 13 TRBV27 TGTGCCACCCGGGGGGGCAGCACAGATACGCAGTATTTT CATRGGSTDTQYF
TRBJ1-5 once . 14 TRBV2 TGTGCCAGCAGTGCTTCTCAGGGCTATCAGCCCCAGCATTTT CASSASQGYQPQHF
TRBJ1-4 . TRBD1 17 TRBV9 TGTGCCAGCAGTGGCGGAAACCCGGGACAGAGAAATGAAAAACTGTTTTTT CASSGGNPGQRNEKLFF
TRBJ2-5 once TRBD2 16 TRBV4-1 TGCGCCAGCAGCCAAGACGATGCGGGGGGGCTTGTGACCCAGTACTTC CASSQDDAGGLVTQYF
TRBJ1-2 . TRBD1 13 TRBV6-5 TGTGCCAGCAGTTCAGACAGGGGTCTTGGCTACACCTTC CASSSDRGLGYTF
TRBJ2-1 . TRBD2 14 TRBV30 TGTGCCCCACGGGGGGGGCCAGTCTACAATGAGCAGTTCTTC CAPRGGPVYNEQFF
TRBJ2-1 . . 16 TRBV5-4 TGTGCCAGCAGCTTGAATCAACTTCTCCTAGGTAATGAGCAGTTCTTC CASSLNQLLLGNEQFF
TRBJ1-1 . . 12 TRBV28 TGTGCCAGCACCCTCTTGAACACTGAAGCTTTCTTT CASTLLNTEAFF
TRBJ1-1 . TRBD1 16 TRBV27 TGTGCCAGCAGTTTGACAGGGCCCTCATCGGACACTGAAGCTTTCTTT CASSLTGPSSDTEAFF
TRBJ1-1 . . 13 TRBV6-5 TGTGCCAGCCTAGGGAGCATGAACACTGAAGCTTTCTTT CASLGSMNTEAFF
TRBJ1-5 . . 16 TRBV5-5 TGTGCCAGCAGCTTGGAGGCAGGGCGTAGCAATCAGCCCCAGCATTTT CASSLEAGRSNQPQHF
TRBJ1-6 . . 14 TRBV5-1 TGCGCCAGCATTTGGACAGAATATAATTCACCCCTCCACTTT CASIWTEYNSPLHF
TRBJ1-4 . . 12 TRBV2 TGTGCCAGCCTTGCAACTAATGAAAAACTGTTTTTT CASLATNEKLFF
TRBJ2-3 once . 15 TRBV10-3 TGTGCCATCAGTGAGTCCGAGGGCCCCACAGATACGCAGTATTTT CAISESEGPTDTQYF
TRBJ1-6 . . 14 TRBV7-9 TGTGCCAGCAGCTTACGCGGAGCCGATTCACCCCTCCACTTT CASSLRGADSPLHF
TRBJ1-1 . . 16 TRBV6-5 TGTGCCAGCAGTTACTCGAATGACATTTGGAACACTGAAGCTTTCTTT CASSYSNDIWNTEAFF
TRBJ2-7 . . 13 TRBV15 TGTGCCACCGCTGGGGGGTCCGCCTACGAGCAGTACTTC CATAGGSAYEQYF
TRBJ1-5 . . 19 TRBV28 TGTGCCAGCAGTCATCCGACACTCTCGCTACCAAATAGCAATCAGCCCCAGCATTTT CASSHPTLSLPNSNQPQHF
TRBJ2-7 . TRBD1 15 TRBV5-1 TGCGCCAGCAGCTTGTCCGGGACAGGGGTCAACGAGCAGTACTTC CASSLSGTGVNEQYF
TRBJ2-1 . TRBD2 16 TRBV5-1 TGCGCCAGCAGCTTGGCCGTGGGGGGGGGTTACAATGAGCAGTTCTTC CASSLAVGGGYNEQFF
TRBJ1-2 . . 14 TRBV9 TGTGCCAGCAGCGAGCCCCTAGGAGGGAATGGCTACACCTTC CASSEPLGGNGYTF
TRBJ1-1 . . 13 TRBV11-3 TGTGCCAGCAGCTTAAACAGGGACGCTGAAGCTTTCTTT CASSLNRDAEAFF
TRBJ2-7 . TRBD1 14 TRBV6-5 TGTGCCAGCAGTCCGGGGACAGGGGGCGGCGAGCAGTACTTC CASSPGTGGGEQYF
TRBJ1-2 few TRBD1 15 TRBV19 TGTGCCAGTAGTCGACGACAGGGGAATTCGCATGGCTACACCTTC CASSRRQGNSHGYTF
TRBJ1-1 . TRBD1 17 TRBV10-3 TGTGCCATCAGTGGGGCCGGGCAGGGGGCGCGTGGGACTGAAGCTTTCTTT CAISGAGQGARGTEAFF
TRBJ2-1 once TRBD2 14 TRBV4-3 TGCGCCAGCAGCCCCGCGGGGGGGATCCATGAGCAGTTCTTC CASSPAGGIHEQFF
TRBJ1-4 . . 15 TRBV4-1 TGCGCCAGCAGCCACGAGACGGGAGGGAATGAAAAACTGTTTTTT CASSHETGGNEKLFF
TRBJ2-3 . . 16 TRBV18 TGTGCCAGCTCACCTTCGACGGGAACTTTCACAGATACGCAGTATTTT CASSPSTGTFTDTQYF
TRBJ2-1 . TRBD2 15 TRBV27 TGTGCCAGCAGTTTATCCAGCGGGGGATACAATGAGCAGTTCTTC CASSLSSGGYNEQFF
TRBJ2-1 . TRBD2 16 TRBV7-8 TGTGCCAGCAGCCCCCGAGCGGGGGGGATCTTAAATGAGCAGTTCTTC CASSPRAGGILNEQFF
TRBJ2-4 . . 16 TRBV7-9 TGTGCCAGCAGCTTAGCGTACCAGGGGACCAAAAACATTCAGTACTTC CASSLAYQGTKNIQYF